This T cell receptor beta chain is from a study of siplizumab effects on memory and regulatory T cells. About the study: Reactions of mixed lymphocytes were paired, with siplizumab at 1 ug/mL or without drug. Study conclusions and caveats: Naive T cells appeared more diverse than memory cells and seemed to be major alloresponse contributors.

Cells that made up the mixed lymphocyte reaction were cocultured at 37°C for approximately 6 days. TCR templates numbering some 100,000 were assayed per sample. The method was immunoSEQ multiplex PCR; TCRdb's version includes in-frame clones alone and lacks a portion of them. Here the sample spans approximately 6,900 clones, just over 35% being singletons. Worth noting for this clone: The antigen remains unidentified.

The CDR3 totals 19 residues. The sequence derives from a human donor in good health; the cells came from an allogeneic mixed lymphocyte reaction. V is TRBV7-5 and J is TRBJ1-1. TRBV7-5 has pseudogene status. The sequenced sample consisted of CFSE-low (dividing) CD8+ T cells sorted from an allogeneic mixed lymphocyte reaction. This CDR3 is CVRGGPHQGPVMLNTEAFF. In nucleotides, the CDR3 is TGTGTCAGAGGAGGTCCCCATCAAGGGCCGGTAATGCTAAACACTGAAGCTTTCTTT.